This T cell receptor beta chain originates from a study of T cells after yellow fever vaccination. General study findings and limits: Repertoires sorted by FACS could include abundant clonotypes that are contaminants from the bulk population. At 95% to 98% for CD4 and 70% to 90% for CD8, most primary-vaccination clones showed up again after the booster. Weaker overall, the secondary response nonetheless peaked faster (day 5 versus 15). The CD4 compartment and the CD8 compartment contained a small share of clonotypes in common.

This CDR3 has 14 residues. V dropped 0 bases and J dropped 6 bases, with 13 bases sitting between them. Per germline, CDR1 SGHRS and CDR2 YFSETQ. The table lists this clonotype with a few counts. The antigen is undetermined. TCRdb re-called the 5' RACE reads through MiXCR, storing one row per CDR3 protein. The sample consists of about 110,000 distinct CDR3 sequences, 7.5% to 9.5% of them appearing once. The rearrangement joins TRBV5-1 to TRBJ2-7; possibly TRBD2 for D (6 bases). The input for sequencing was CD8+ T cells sorted from PBMCs, taken 45 days after the yellow fever booster vaccination. The receptor comes from a man aged 30 to 45 who received the YFV17D yellow fever vaccine. The CDR3 protein is CASSLAGEESEQYF. CDR3 coding DNA: TGCGCCAGCAGCTTGGCGGGGGAGGAGAGCGAGCAGTACTTC.